The clone carrying this T cell receptor beta chain was observed a single time. Original data processing: Researchers report that nucleated cell counts were estimated from reference gene primer amplification. Here immunoSEQ multiplex PCR was the method, and the copy in TCRdb shows in-frame clones only, minus some. The V and J calls and clone size are taken from that table; D and trimming were inferred from the DNA. The sample has around 79,000 clones; 85% to 90% are singletons. The data were taken from a study of blood T cell repertoires in COVID-19. As for the study in general: Sites in the United States, Italy and Spain provided acute and convalescent COVID-19 samples. Sources were T cells, B-cell-depleted T cells, or PBMCs; the material itself was cDNA or gDNA.

The sequence was collected from a man aged 70 or older with active or convalescent COVID-19. Sequenced sample: peripheral blood.

In nucleotides, the CDR3 is TGTGCCAGCAGCTTATGGGGAGACAGCAATCAGCCCCAGCATTTT. Translating it yields CASSLWGDSNQPQHF. V gene TRBV7-2 combines with J gene TRBJ1-5; the D is unclear. The V end was cut by 2 bases, the J end by 1 base, with 9 bases between. Germline CDR1 and CDR2: SGHTA and FQGNSA. This CDR3 contains 15 residues.